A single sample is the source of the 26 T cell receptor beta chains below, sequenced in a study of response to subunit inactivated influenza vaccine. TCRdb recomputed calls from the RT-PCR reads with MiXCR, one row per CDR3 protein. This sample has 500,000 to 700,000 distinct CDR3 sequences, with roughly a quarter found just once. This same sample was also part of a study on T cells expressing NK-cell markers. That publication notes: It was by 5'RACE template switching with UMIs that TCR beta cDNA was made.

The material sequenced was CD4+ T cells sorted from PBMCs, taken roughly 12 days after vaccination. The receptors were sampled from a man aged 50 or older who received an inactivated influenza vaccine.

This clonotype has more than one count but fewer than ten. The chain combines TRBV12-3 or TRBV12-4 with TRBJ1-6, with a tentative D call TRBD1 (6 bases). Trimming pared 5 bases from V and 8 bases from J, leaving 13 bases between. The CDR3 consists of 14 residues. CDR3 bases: TGTGCCAGCAGTCTCACAGGGAGGTATTCACCCCTCCACTTT. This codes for CASSLTGRYSPLHF.

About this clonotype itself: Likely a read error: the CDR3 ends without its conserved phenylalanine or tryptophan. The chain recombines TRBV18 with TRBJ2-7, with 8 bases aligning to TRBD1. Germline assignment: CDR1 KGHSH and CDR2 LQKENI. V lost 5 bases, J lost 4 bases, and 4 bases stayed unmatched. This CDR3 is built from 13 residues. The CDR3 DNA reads TGTGCCAGCTCATCCCGGACAGGGTACGAGCAGTACTTA. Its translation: CASSSRTGYEQYL.

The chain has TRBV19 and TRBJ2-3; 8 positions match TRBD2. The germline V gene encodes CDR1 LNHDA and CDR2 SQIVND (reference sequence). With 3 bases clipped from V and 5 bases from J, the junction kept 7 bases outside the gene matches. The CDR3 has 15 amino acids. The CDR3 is CASSIMGLVRDTQYF. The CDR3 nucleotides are TGTGCCAGTAGTATTATGGGACTAGTAAGAGATACGCAGTATTTT.

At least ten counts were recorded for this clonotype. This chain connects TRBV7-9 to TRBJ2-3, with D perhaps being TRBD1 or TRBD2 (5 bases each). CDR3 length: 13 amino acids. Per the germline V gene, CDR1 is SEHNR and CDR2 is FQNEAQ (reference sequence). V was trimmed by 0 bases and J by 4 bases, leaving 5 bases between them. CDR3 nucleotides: TGTGCCAGCAGCTTAGCGGGGGCAGATACGCAGTATTTT. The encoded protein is CASSLAGADTQYF.

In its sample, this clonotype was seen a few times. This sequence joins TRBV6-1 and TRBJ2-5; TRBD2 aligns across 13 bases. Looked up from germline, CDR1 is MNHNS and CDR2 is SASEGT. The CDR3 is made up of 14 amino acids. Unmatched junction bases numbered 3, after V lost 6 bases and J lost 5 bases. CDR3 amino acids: CASRRTSGSETQYF. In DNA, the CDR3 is TGTGCCAGCAGACGGACTAGCGGGAGTGAGACCCAGTACTTC.

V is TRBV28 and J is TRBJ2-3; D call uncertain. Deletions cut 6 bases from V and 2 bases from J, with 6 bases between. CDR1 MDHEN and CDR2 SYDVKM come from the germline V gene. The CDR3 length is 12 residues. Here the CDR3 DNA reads TGTGCCAGCAGAACCTACACAGATACGCAGTATTTT. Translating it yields CASRTYTDTQYF.

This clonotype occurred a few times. CDR3 protein: CASSLWDRASYEQYF. As DNA, the CDR3 is TGTGCCAGCAGCTTGTGGGACAGGGCCTCCTACGAGCAGTACTTC. V and J are TRBV5-5 and TRBJ2-7; 9 bases match TRBD1. The CDR3 has 15 residues. In germline, CDR1 is SGHKS, CDR2 YYEKEE (reference sequence). The V gene end was trimmed by 1 base and the J gene end by 0 bases; junction bases not matched to a gene: 2.

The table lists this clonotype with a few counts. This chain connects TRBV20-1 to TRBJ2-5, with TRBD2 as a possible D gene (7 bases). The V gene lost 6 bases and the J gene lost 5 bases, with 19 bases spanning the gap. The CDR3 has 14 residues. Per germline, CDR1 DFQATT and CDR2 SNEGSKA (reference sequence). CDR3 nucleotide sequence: TGCAGTGCCCAGCGGGGCAGGGGTCGGGAGACCCAGTACTTC. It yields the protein CSAQRGRGRETQYF.

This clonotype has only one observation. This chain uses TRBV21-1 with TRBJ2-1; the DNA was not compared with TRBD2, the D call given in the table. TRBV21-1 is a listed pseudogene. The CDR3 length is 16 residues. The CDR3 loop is CASSKGAGGSYNEQFF. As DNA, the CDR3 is TGTGCCAGCAGCAAAGGAGCGGGAGGTTCCTACAATGAGCAGTTCTTC.

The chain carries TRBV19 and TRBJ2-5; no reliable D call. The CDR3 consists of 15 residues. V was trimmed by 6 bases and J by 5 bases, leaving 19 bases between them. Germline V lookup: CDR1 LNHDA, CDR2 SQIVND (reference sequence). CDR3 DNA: TGTGCCAGTAGCCTTTACGTCGTGCCCAGGGAGACCCAGTACTTC. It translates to CASSLYVVPRETQYF.

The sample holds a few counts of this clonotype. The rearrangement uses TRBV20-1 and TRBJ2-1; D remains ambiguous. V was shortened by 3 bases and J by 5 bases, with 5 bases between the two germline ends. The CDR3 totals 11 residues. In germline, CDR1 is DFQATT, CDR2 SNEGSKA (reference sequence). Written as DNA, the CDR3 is TGCAGTGCTAGCGGTAACAATGAGCAGTTCTTC. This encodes CSASGNNEQFF.

Written as DNA, the CDR3 is TGTGCCAGCAGCTTAGTCGGTCTAGCGGGGGACCCCGAGCAGTTCTTC. It translates to CASSLVGLAGDPEQFF. The chain employs TRBV7-2 and TRBJ2-1; 10 nucleotides agree with TRBD2. This CDR3 is 16 amino acids long. V gave up 1 base and J gave up 10 bases; unmatched junction bases: 10. Germline assignment: CDR1 SGHTA and CDR2 FQGNSA.

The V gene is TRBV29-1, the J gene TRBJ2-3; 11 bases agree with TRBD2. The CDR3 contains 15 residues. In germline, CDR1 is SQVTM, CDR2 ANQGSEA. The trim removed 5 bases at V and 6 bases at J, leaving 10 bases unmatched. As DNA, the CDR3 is TGCAGCGTTCAGATGAGTAGCGGGGGGGCGGATACGCAGTATTTT. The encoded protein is CSVQMSSGGADTQYF.

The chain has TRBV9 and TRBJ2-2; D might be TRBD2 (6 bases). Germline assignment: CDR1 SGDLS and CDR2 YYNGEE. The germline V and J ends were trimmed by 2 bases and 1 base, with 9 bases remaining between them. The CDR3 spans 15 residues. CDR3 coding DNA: TGTGCCAGCAGCGTGGGGGGACTGAACACCGGGGAGCTGTTTTTT. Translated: CASSVGGLNTGELFF.

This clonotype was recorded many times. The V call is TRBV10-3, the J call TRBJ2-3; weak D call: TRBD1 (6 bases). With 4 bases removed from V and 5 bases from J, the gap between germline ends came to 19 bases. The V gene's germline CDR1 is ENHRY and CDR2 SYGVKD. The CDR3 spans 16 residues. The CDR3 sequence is CAISVSSRAGEDTQYF. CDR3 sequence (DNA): TGTGCCATCAGTGTTTCTTCGAGGGCAGGGGAAGATACGCAGTATTTT.

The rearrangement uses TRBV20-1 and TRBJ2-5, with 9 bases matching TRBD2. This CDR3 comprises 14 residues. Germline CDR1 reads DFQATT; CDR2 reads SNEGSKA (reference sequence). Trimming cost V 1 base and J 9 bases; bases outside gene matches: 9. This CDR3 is CSARVAGARKPQYF. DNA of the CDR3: TGCAGTGCTAGAGTAGCGGGGGCAAGGAAGCCCCAGTACTTC.

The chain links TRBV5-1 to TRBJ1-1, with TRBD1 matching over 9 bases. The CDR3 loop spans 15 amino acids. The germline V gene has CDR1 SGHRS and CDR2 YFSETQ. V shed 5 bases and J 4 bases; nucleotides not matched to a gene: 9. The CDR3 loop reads CASRGMGQGGTEAFF. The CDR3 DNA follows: TGCGCCAGCAGAGGAATGGGACAGGGTGGCACTGAAGCTTTCTTT.

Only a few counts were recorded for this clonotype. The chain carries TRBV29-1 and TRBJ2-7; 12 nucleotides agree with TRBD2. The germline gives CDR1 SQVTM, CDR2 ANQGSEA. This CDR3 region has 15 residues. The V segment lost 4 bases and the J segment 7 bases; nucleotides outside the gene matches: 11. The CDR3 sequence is CSVGGSTSGRSEQYF. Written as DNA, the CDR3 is TGCAGCGTTGGAGGGTCGACTAGCGGGAGATCGGAGCAGTACTTC.

CDR3 nucleotide sequence: TGCAGCGTTGCCGGGACCTATGGCTACACCTTC. Amino acid sequence: CSVAGTYGYTF. The chain couples TRBV29-1 to TRBJ1-2; possibly TRBD1 for D (5 bases). The CDR3 extends over 11 amino acids. CDR1 is SQVTM, CDR2 ANQGSEA, per germline. The V end lost 4 bases, the J end lost 4 bases, and 7 bases lay between the germline ends.

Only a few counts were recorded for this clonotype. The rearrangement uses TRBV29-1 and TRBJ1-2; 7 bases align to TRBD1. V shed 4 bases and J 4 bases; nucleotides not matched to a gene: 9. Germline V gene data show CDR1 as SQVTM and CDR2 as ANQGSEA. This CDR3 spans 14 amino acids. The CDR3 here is CSVAGTASGYGYTF. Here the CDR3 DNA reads TGCAGCGTTGCTGGGACAGCCTCTGGCTATGGCTACACCTTC.

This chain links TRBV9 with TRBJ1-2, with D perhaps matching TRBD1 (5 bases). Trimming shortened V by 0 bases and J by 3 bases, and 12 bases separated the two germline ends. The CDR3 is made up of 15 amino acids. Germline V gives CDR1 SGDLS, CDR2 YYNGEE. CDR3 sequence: CASSVAGLSDYGYTF. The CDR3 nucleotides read TGTGCCAGCAGCGTAGCGGGACTGAGCGACTATGGCTACACCTTC.

The CDR3 is CSARDGGGAEDTQYF. The DNA for the CDR3 is TGCAGTGCTAGAGACGGCGGGGGGGCTGAGGATACGCAGTATTTT. This sequence joins TRBV20-1 and TRBJ2-3; TRBD2 agrees at 9 bases. The CDR3 extends over 15 amino acids. V was pared by 0 bases and J by 6 bases, with 7 bases of the junction left unmatched. The germline CDR1 and CDR2 sequences are DFQATT and SNEGSKA (reference sequence).

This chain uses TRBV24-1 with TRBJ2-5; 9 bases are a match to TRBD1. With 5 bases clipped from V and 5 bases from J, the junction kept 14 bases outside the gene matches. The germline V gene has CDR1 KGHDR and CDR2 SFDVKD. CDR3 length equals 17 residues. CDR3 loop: CATSGGQGWFMRETQYF. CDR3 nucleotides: TGTGCCACCAGTGGGGGACAGGGCTGGTTTATGAGGGAGACCCAGTACTTC.

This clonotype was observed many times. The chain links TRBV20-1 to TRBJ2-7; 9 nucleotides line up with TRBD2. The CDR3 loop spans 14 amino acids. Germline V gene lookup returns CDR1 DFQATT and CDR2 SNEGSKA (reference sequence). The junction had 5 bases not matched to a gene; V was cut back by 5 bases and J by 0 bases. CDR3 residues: CSAFPTSGSYEQYF. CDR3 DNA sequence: TGCAGTGCTTTTCCGACTAGCGGCTCCTACGAGCAGTACTTC.

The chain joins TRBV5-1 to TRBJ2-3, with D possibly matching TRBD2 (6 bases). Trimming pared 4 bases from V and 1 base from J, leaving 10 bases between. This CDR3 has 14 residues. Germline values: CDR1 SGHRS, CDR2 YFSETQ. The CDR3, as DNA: TGCGCCAGCAGCGTCCCGGGAGGCACAGATACGCAGTATTTT. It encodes CASSVPGGTDTQYF. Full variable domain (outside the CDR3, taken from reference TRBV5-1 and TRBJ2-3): KAGVTQTPRYLIKTRGQQVTLSCSPISGHRSVSWYQQTPGQGLQFLFEYFSETQRNKGNFPGRFSGRQFSNSRSEMNVSTLELGDSALYLCASSVPGGTDTQYFGPGTRLTVL.

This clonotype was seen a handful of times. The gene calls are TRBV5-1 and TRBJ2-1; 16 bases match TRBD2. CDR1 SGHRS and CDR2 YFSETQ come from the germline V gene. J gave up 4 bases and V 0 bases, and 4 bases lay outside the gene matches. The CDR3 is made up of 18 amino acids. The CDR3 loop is CASSLAGTSGGAYNEQFF. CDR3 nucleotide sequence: TGCGCCAGCAGCTTGGCCGGGACTAGCGGGGGGGCTTACAATGAGCAGTTCTTC.